The subject of this entry is one T cell receptor beta chain. Trimming removed 3 bases at V and 1 base at J, with 11 bases between. CDR3 length: 14 amino acids. The germline CDR1 and CDR2 sequences are SGDLS and YYNGEE. This sample was included in a study of blood T cell repertoires in COVID-19. At the level of the study: Acute and convalescent COVID-19 specimens originated in the United States, Italy and Spain.

In the authors' workflow: Amplified reference gene primers provided the basis for estimating nucleated cell counts. Generated by immunoSEQ multiplex PCR, the TCRdb table keeps only in-frame clones and is missing some. V and J calls and clone size are those listed in that table; D and trimming were worked out from the DNA. The table lists nearly 250,000 clones, about 90% of them singletons, with around 0.8% in the top ten. Participants were placed into cohorts based on the clinical history they reported. Contact with a PCR-confirmed or clinician-diagnosed COVID-19 case occurred within 2 weeks of entry.

This TCR was sampled from a man aged 50-60 years who had been exposed to COVID-19. The sequenced material came from PBMCs or T cells enriched from blood (not recorded which). The genes are TRBV9 and TRBJ2-7; D remains unclear. The DNA for the CDR3 is TGTGCCAGCAGCGCCACCGGGTCTTCCTACGAGCAGTACGTC. Translation gives CASSATGSSYEQYV.